Listed below are T cell receptor beta chains from one sample, sequenced in a study of T-cell reconstitution after alpha-beta-depleted transplantation in children. Via MiXCR, TCRdb re-called the PCR reads, giving one row per CDR3 protein. The sample includes about 310,000 distinct CDR3 sequences, 23% of them seen just once. The sequenced sample was PBMCs, mostly from graft donor cells, obtained 180 days after TCRalphabeta/CD19-depleted stem cell transplant. These receptor sequences come from a male patient aged 10 to 17 who had a stem cell transplant for acute lymphoblastic leukemia, so the T cells may come from the graft donor. Each CDR3 is given with its conserved first and last residue. Fields, in order: clone size, V gene, CDR3 protein. Clone size, where shown, is once, few, many, or a class for clones that have expanded.

. | TRBV4-1 | CASSQRQMNTEAFF
few | TRBV9 | CASSAPVSGETQYF
few | TRBV20-1 | CSATSEHPYSNQPQHF
. | TRBV5-1 | CASSLGRGGILYEQYF
. | TRBV7-6 | CASSLGLGQPGTDTQYF
. | TRBV6-5 | CASSYSFWAETQYF
few | TRBV25-1 | CASTSMGPRMVFF
. | TRBV7-8 | CASSPRNQETQYF
few | TRBV5-1 | CASSWGTGNTGELFF
. | TRBV18 | CASSPPRRARNSPLHF
. | TRBV5-1 | CASSFGTGDNEQFF
many | TRBV29-1 | CSDFGKSYNEQFF
. | TRBV21-1 | CASSKKVGGTPNTGELFF
. | TRBV18 | CASSPWQGAETQYF
. | TRBV11-2 | CASSLGLIRAGVGYNEQFF
. | TRBV7-9 | CASRWLSSYNEQFF
. | TRBV7-8 | CASSFKTLDDDLNEQFF
. | TRBV4-1 | CASSQDRSPVTLFRSGIYNEQFF
few | TRBV11-2 | CASSLGHGNTEAFF
many | TRBV29-1 | CSVAVRTDTQYF
. | TRBV20-1 | CSARVPSGAPNTGELFF
many | TRBV5-1 | CASSPGDSSDTQYF
. | TRBV5-1 | CASSFPQRQETQYF
. | TRBV5-5 | CASSPQGRGNYGYTF
few | TRBV5-1 | CAIPPIFGASLSYEQYF
few | TRBV7-6 | CASSLELGLGQFF
. | TRBV7-9 | CASSTGQGRNQPQHF
once | TRBV7-3 | CASSPGTGGAWNEQFF
. | TRBV6-5 | CASSYSVAKGGGQYF
. | TRBV20-1 | CSAPGSPMLNTEAFF
few | TRBV20-1 | CSARVGSGELFF
. | TRBV29-1 | CSVEGGDRELFF
few | TRBV5-1 | CASSFGGFSGNTIYF
. | TRBV5-1 | CASSLVPGSYGYTF
few | TRBV20-1 | CSASPGDSPLHF
once | TRBV21-1 | CASTTPGQTSSGANVLTF
. | TRBV25-1 | CASGLGTFSVEQYF
. | TRBV7-3 | CASSFSRGSPNEQFF
few | TRBV27 | CASSLEGLEQFF